These 12 T cell receptor beta chains were all obtained from the same sample, sequenced in a study of identifying expanded T cells in peripheral blood. Sequencing was performed with immunoSEQ multiplex PCR; in TCRdb, only in-frame clones are kept and a portion is missing. The table records approximately 110,000 clones, roughly 90% of them present only once. The sequenced material came from blood. Source of these receptors: a person aged 18-70 years in good health.

V and J are TRBV5-1 and TRBJ1-4; 7 bases fit TRBD1. Germline V gene lookup returns CDR1 SGHRS and CDR2 YFSETQ. J was trimmed by 4 bases and V by 1 base; bases with no gene match: 4. The CDR3 is made up of 15 amino acids. CDR3 coding DNA: TGCGCCAGCAGCTTGCTGGGACAGCGTAATGAAAAACTGTTTTTT. Protein: CASSLLGQRNEKLFF.

Here the CDR3 reads CSALSSYEQYF. The CDR3 nucleotides are TGCAGTGCCTTAAGCTCCTACGAGCAGTACTTC. This sequence joins TRBV20-1 and TRBJ2-7, with D uncertain. This CDR3 contains 11 residues. The germline V gene has CDR1 DFQATT and CDR2 SNEGSKA (reference sequence). Trimming pared 6 bases from V and 0 bases from J, leaving 6 bases between.

This chain links TRBV6-1 with TRBJ2-5, with D unresolved. CDR1 and CDR2 (germline): MNHNS, SASEGT. V was pared by 7 bases and J by 3 bases, with 9 bases between. This CDR3 region has 12 residues. As DNA, the CDR3 is TGTGCCAGCACATGGGCAGAAGAGACCCAGTACTTC. Translated: CASTWAEETQYF.

The chain employs TRBV27 and TRBJ2-4; TRBD1 matches 7 bases. The V segment lost 11 bases and the J segment 9 bases; nucleotides outside the gene matches: 13. CDR1 is MNHEY and CDR2 is SMNVEV in the germline V gene (reference sequence). The CDR3 is made up of 13 amino acids. CDR3 DNA: TGTGCCTCCCAAAAACAGGGGTATAGCATTCAGTACTTC. Amino acid sequence: CASQKQGYSIQYF.

This sequence joins TRBV6-5 and TRBJ2-3, with 7 bases fitting TRBD2. Germline V gene data show CDR1 as MNHEY and CDR2 as SVGAGI. V shed 5 bases and J 4 bases; nucleotides not matched to a gene: 9. The CDR3 covers 15 residues. Written as DNA, the CDR3 is TGTGCCAGCAGTACTCGGGGGGTCGGCGCAGATACGCAGTATTTT. This gives the protein CASSTRGVGADTQYF.

The chain recombines TRBV6-6 with TRBJ1-5; maybe TRBD1 (5 bases). The germline CDR1 and CDR2 sequences are MNHNY and SVGAGI (reference sequence). This CDR3 region has 16 residues. V lost 6 bases and J lost 9, with 24 bases in between. CDR3 region: CASSAWSGQAPGPQHF. DNA of the CDR3: TGTGCCAGCAGCGCCTGGTCGGGGCAGGCGCCGGGGCCCCAGCATTTT.

The rearrangement links TRBV23-1 to TRBJ2-3; possible D gene TRBD2, 6 bases. Being an ORF, TRBV23-1 has a function that is uncertain. This CDR3 is built from 19 residues. V was clipped by 3 bases and J by 0 bases, with 22 bases between them. CDR3 in DNA: TGCGCCAGCAGTCACCCCTGGTCCCCGGGGGTTCTTAGCACAGATACGCAGTATTTT. It codes for CASSHPWSPGVLSTDTQYF.

This clone was observed once. The rearrangement joins TRBV5-4 to TRBJ1-2; D not certain. Germline CDR1 SGHNT, CDR2 YYREEE (reference sequence). The length of the CDR3 is 15 residues. The V gene lost 6 bases and the J gene lost 4 bases, with 19 bases spanning the gap. The CDR3 nucleotides read TGTGCCAGCACCGGCGACGCAGTTCGGGTCTATGGCTACACCTTC. Residues: CASTGDAVRVYGYTF. Full variable domain (remainder filled in from reference TRBV5-4 and TRBJ1-2): ETGVTQSPTHLIKTRGQQVTLRCSSQSGHNTVSWYQQALGQGPQFIFQYYREEENGRGNFPPRFSGLQFPNYSSELNVNALELDDSALYLCASTGDAVRVYGYTFGSGTRLTVV.

The V and J genes are TRBV5-6 and TRBJ1-5, with D unresolved. Germline V CDR1 and CDR2: SGHDT, YYEEEE. This CDR3 comprises 15 residues. V shed 1 base and J shed 5 bases, with 13 bases lying between them. The CDR3 reads CASSLFDTSDQPQHF. The CDR3 bases are TGTGCCAGCAGCTTGTTTGACACCTCGGATCAGCCCCAGCATTTT.

The CDR3 reads CASSLHRGAPYEQYF. CDR3 DNA: TGTGCCAGCAGCTTACACAGGGGGGCCCCCTACGAGCAGTACTTC. The rearrangement uses TRBV7-2 and TRBJ2-7; 8 nucleotides agree with TRBD1. Germline V gene data show CDR1 as SGHTA and CDR2 as FQGNSA. The CDR3 is 15 residues long. V lost 2 bases to trimming and J lost 2 bases; unmatched junction nucleotides: 5.

The gene calls are TRBV7-9 and TRBJ2-7; tentative D call: TRBD2 (6 bases). Per germline, CDR1 SEHNR and CDR2 FQNEAQ (reference sequence). Trimming stripped 7 bases from V and 0 bases from J, with 19 bases between. The CDR3 has 16 amino acids. DNA of the CDR3: TGTGCCAGCACTACCTGGAGGGACGGGAGCTCCTACGAGCAGTACTTC. Protein product: CASTTWRDGSSYEQYF.

This clone was recorded once. V usage is TRBV21-1 and J usage is TRBJ2-1; TRBD1, the D gene given by the table, was not confirmed from the DNA. TRBV21-1 is deemed a pseudogene. This CDR3 spans 16 amino acids. The CDR3 DNA sequence: TGTGCCAGCAGCTACTCCTCGGGGACAGGTGAGCCTGAGCAGTTCTTC. It translates to CASSYSSGTGEPEQFF.